Sequencing of this T cell receptor (beta chain) was carried out in a study of T-cell reconstitution after alpha-beta-depleted transplantation in children. CDR1 is SEHNR and CDR2 is FQNEAQ in the germline V gene (reference sequence). CDR3 length equals 12 residues. J gave up 9 bases and V 7 bases, and 7 bases lay outside the gene matches. This clonotype was detected only a few times. Molecular barcoding with unique molecular identifiers was used for the TCRbeta library. TCRdb re-called the PCR reads through MiXCR, storing one row per CDR3 protein. The sample holds about 370,000 distinct CDR3 sequences, about a fifth seen once.

The sequencing here drew on PBMCs from the stem cell graft donor, taken from the stem cell graft. The receptor was derived from a human donor who donated a stem cell graft to a child with acute myeloid leukemia. The rearrangement uses TRBV7-9 and TRBJ2-5; 8 bases fit TRBD1. CDR3 in amino acids: CASIGQGGAQYF. CDR3 nucleotides: TGTGCCAGCATTGGACAGGGAGGTGCCCAGTACTTC. The complete variable domain, with remaining parts taken from reference TRBV7-9 and TRBJ2-5, reads DTGVSQNPRHKITKRGQNVTFRCDPISEHNRLYWYRQTLGQGPEFLTYFQNEAQLEKSRLLSDRFSAERPKGSFSTLEIQRTEQGDSAMYLCASIGQGGAQYFGPGTRLLVL.